Given below is one T cell receptor beta chain in context. What it binds is not known. A junction boundary mismatches the germline segment, possibly from a read error. Incorporated into the TCR beta cDNA libraries were unique molecular identifiers, which served to reduce PCR and sequencing biases. The source material, roughly 0.9 to 10 million T cells, gave rise to roughly 0.5 million cDNA molecules. TCRdb ran MiXCR on the PCR reads and lists one entry per CDR3 protein. This table holds about 430,000 distinct CDR3 sequences, about 40% found once. The CDR3 has 12 residues. Germline CDR1 is SNHLY and CDR2 is FYNNEI. The record originates from a study of post-analysis software for immune sequencing data. Study at large: Relapsing-remitting, secondary progressive and progressive-relapsing multiple sclerosis courses were included. Study conclusions and caveats: Compared with controls, patients had more of five TRBV segments, including TRBV5-6, TRBV5-1 and TRBV20-1. The study found significantly lower normalized Chao1 diversity in multiple sclerosis patients than in controls. Those samples that were prepared in the same batch co-clustered strongly by F measure.

The chain carries TRBV2 and TRBJ2-1, with D perhaps matching TRBD1 (6 bases). This TCR derives from a girl aged 2 to 9 with multiple sclerosis. The sample taken for sequencing was blood. This CDR3 is CWDKSSYNEQFF. In nucleotides, the CDR3 is TGCTGGGACAAAAGCTCCTACAATGAGCAGTTCTTC.